The 17 T cell receptor beta chains reported below all come from one sample, sequenced in a study of shared clonotypes between healthy human individuals. TCRdb keeps only in-frame clones here, not all; method: immunoSEQ multiplex PCR. The repertoire includes fewer than 850,000 clones, 90% to 97% of them detected once, and less than 0.3% sits in the top ten. Naivety among CD8 cells was defined by CD45RO negativity and positive CCR7 selection, thereby excluding terminally differentiated effector memory CD45RA+ cells. The sequencing sample was made of naive CD8+ T cells sorted from blood. These receptors originate from a man aged 30-40 years in good health.

The rearrangement links TRBV2 to TRBJ1-5; possibly TRBD1 for D (5 bases). Germline V gene data show CDR1 as SNHLY and CDR2 as FYNNEI. CDR3 length equals 15 residues. The V gene lost 6 bases and the J gene lost 0 bases, with 12 bases spanning the gap. The DNA for the CDR3 is TGTGCCAGCAGCCCCCTGGACAATAGCAATCAGCCCCAGCATTTT. It codes for CASSPLDNSNQPQHF.

The J gene is TRBJ1-1, the V gene TRBV7-9; 10 bases match TRBD1. The germline gives CDR1 SEHNR, CDR2 FQNEAQ (reference sequence). After removal of 8 bases from V and 0 bases from J, the junction contained 12 bases not matched to a gene. This CDR3 is built from 17 residues. CDR3 region: CASSSGDRGSVNTEAFF. CDR3 DNA: TGTGCCAGCTCCTCCGGGGACAGGGGATCCGTGAACACTGAAGCTTTCTTT.

The chain has TRBV7-6 and TRBJ2-7; no reliable D call. The germline V gene encodes CDR1 SGHVS and CDR2 FNYEAQ. The length of the CDR3 is 12 residues. Trimming took off 5 bases at V and 3 bases at J, with 8 bases between the two ends. CDR3 bases: TGTGCCAGCAGCCCCAATGGCTACGAGCAGTACTTC. Encoded protein: CASSPNGYEQYF.

The rearrangement uses TRBV7-9 and TRBJ2-3, with D perhaps TRBD1 or TRBD2 (6 bases each). The CDR3 contains 13 residues. CDR1 is SEHNR and CDR2 is FQNEAQ in the germline V gene (reference sequence). Trimming took 6 bases from V and 6 from J, leaving 13 bases between them. CDR3 nucleotides: TGTGCCAGCAGTCCCCGGGGGCTGGATACGCAGTATTTT. This codes for CASSPRGLDTQYF.

Only one count was recorded for this clone. This sequence joins TRBV28 and TRBJ1-3; no clear D. The germline CDR1 and CDR2 sequences are MDHEN and SYDVKM. V shed 4 bases and J shed 4 bases, with 14 bases lying between them. This CDR3 comprises 15 residues. The DNA of the CDR3 is TGTGCCAGCAGTTCCTTAGAGCTTCCCGGAAACACCATATATTTT. This sequence encodes CASSSLELPGNTIYF.

V gene TRBV15 combines with J gene TRBJ2-7; 9 bases agree with TRBD1. The CDR3 extends over 14 amino acids. Per the germline V gene, CDR1 is LNHNV and CDR2 is YYDKDF (reference sequence). J gave up 5 bases and V 4 bases, and 6 bases lay outside the gene matches. CDR3 protein: CATSKPDRGNEQYF. The CDR3 DNA reads TGTGCCACCAGCAAACCTGACAGGGGGAACGAGCAGTACTTC.

This rearrangement joins TRBV7-8 to TRBJ2-3; no firm D call. CDR3 length: 15 residues. Deletions cut 10 bases from V and 0 bases from J, with 17 bases between. CDR1 is SGHVS and CDR2 is FQNEAQ in the germline V gene. The CDR3 sequence: CATMQSESSTDTQYF. In DNA form, the CDR3 reads TGTGCCACCATGCAGTCGGAGTCTAGCACAGATACGCAGTATTTT.

The gene calls are TRBV15 and TRBJ2-1; D not resolved. With 0 bases removed from V and 5 bases from J, the gap between germline ends came to 8 bases. The CDR3 totals 14 residues. Germline CDR1 and CDR2: LNHNV and YYDKDF (reference sequence). For the CDR3, the DNA is TGTGCCACCAGCAGAGAATCCAGAGACAATGAGCAGTTCTTC. Translation: CATSRESRDNEQFF.

The chain links TRBV6-5 to TRBJ1-1; D ambiguous. The germline V gene encodes CDR1 MNHEY and CDR2 SVGAGI. This CDR3 spans 13 amino acids. The ends were cut back, 3 bases at V and 4 bases at J, with 9 bases in the middle. Written as DNA, the CDR3 is TGTGCCAGCAGTTATTCGGGAGCCACTGAAGCTTTCTTT. This translates into CASSYSGATEAFF.

V and J are TRBV4-3 and TRBJ2-7, with 11 bases that match TRBD2. Trimming cost V 5 bases and J 2 bases; bases outside gene matches: 5. CDR1 is LGHNA, CDR2 YSLEER, per germline. The CDR3 contains 15 residues. The chain's CDR3 is CASSAGLAGPYEQYF. CDR3 nucleotides: TGCGCCAGCAGCGCCGGACTAGCGGGCCCCTACGAGCAGTACTTC.

The chain employs TRBV29-1 and TRBJ2-3; the D is unclear. Germline V lookup: CDR1 SQVTM, CDR2 ANQGSEA. This CDR3 comprises 14 residues. Trimming shortened V by 6 bases and J by 0 bases, and 13 bases separated the two germline ends. As DNA, the CDR3 is TGCAGCGTGACCCCCCTCCGTAGCACAGATACGCAGTATTTT. This sequence encodes CSVTPLRSTDTQYF.

This chain joins TRBV9 and TRBJ2-2; a weak D match, TRBD1 (5 bases). The CDR3 has 13 amino acids. V lost 8 bases and J lost 2, with 10 bases in between. The germline gives CDR1 SGDLS, CDR2 YYNGEE. The CDR3 reads CASQTVNTGELFF. CDR3 bases: TGTGCCAGTCAGACAGTAAACACCGGGGAGCTGTTTTTT.

V and J are TRBV6-1 and TRBJ2-7; a weak D match, TRBD1 (5 bases). V shed 6 bases and J shed 2 bases, with 11 bases lying between them. CDR3 length: 13 residues. Germline loops: CDR1 MNHNS, CDR2 SASEGT. The CDR3 DNA reads TGTGCCAGCAGCTGGACACCTACCTACGAGCAGTACTTC. Protein sequence: CASSWTPTYEQYF.

The rearrangement uses TRBV28 and TRBJ2-2, with 11 bases lining up with TRBD2. Germline CDR1 reads MDHEN; CDR2 reads SYDVKM. The CDR3 is 20 residues long. The junction had 9 bases not matched to a gene; V was cut back by 0 bases and J by 0 bases. The CDR3 DNA sequence: TGTGCCAGCAGTTTATGGGGGTCTAGCGGGAGGAACGCGAACACCGGGGAGCTGTTTTTT. It yields the protein CASSLWGSSGRNANTGELFF. The full variable domain, completed using reference TRBV28 and TRBJ2-2, is DVKVTQSSRYLVKRTGEKVFLECVQDMDHENMFWYRQDPGLGLRLIYFSYDVKMKEKGDIPEGYSVSREKKERFSLILESASTNQTSMYLCASSLWGSSGRNANTGELFFGEGSRLTVL.

V gene TRBV28 combines with J gene TRBJ2-7, with D perhaps matching TRBD2 (5 bases). The CDR3 runs 20 residues. V lost 6 bases, J lost 4 bases, and 34 bases lay in between. Germline V CDR1 and CDR2: MDHEN, SYDVKM. CDR3 sequence (DNA): TGTGCCAGCAGCACCCCTATCCGGGGTGGGCAAAAAGGGCAAGTGTACGAGCAGTACTTC. Its protein is CASSTPIRGGQKGQVYEQYF.

The chain combines TRBV20-1 with TRBJ2-1, with TRBD2 identical over 11 bases. The CDR3 totals 11 residues. The ends lost 0 bases at V and 15 bases at J; junction bases unmatched: 1. The germline V gene has CDR1 DFQATT and CDR2 SNEGSKA (reference sequence). The CDR3 sequence is CSARDGLAGFF. CDR3 coding DNA: TGCAGTGCTAGAGATGGACTAGCGGGGTTCTTC.

The chain has TRBV27 and TRBJ1-2; D is possibly TRBD1 (6 bases). Germline V CDR1 and CDR2: MNHEY, SMNVEV (reference sequence). Between the trimmed V and J ends, which lost 2 bases and 3 bases, there was a span of 7 bases. This CDR3 is 13 amino acids long. CDR3 region: CASSLGGHYGYTF. The CDR3 DNA is TGTGCCAGCAGTTTAGGGGGGCACTATGGCTACACCTTC.